One sample yielded the 5 T cell receptor beta chains listed below, sequenced in a study of tumor-infiltrating lymphocytes in primary liver carcinoma. Blood RNA originated from unsorted whole blood, with germline DNA additionally extracted. Using a constant-region primer together with ProtoScript II reverse transcriptase, TCR beta cDNA was made from approximately 0.55 ug of total RNA. Three nested multiplex PCR rounds of slightly modified ARM-PCR generated TCR beta libraries. Use of TRBV1-TRBV30 forward primers with a C-beta reverse primer characterized the first two PCR rounds, which lasted about 11 cycles each. TCRdb independently ran MiXCR on the multiplex PCR reads; one entry per CDR3 protein. The sample has under 200,000 distinct CDR3 sequences, about 65% seen once. The sequencing input was peripheral blood. These receptors were taken from an older woman with primary liver carcinoma and hepatitis B virus infection.

This clonotype has just a few counts. The chain employs TRBV28 and TRBJ1-5; tentatively, D is TRBD1 (5 bases). This CDR3 is built from 15 residues. V gave up 6 bases and J gave up 5 bases, with 17 bases separating them. Germline CDR1 and CDR2: MDHEN and SYDVKM. CDR3 sequence: CASSPSRAGYQPQHF. In nucleotides, the CDR3 is TGTGCCAGCAGCCCTTCCAGGGCAGGGTATCAGCCCCAGCATTTT.

Comment on this clonotype: One end of the junction varies from germline; a read error may be responsible. The chain employs TRBV6-5 and TRBJ2-3, with D possibly being TRBD1 (5 bases). CDR1 MNHEY and CDR2 SVGAGI come from the germline V gene. This CDR3 has 14 amino acids. In DNA, the CDR3 is TGTGTCAGCATCAGATTATCAGGGTCAGATAGGCAGTATTTT. Its translation is CVSIRLSGSDRQYF.

As regards this clonotype: The CDR3 end shows no conserved phenylalanine or tryptophan, and so a read error is likely. V and J are TRBV7-9 and TRBJ2-1; 11 bases are shared with TRBD1. Unmatched junction bases numbered 6, after V lost 7 bases and J lost 4 bases. CDR1 and CDR2 (germline): SEHNR, FQNEAQ (reference sequence). The CDR3 has 15 amino acids. As DNA, the CDR3 is TGTGCCAGCATCGCAGGGACAGGGGGTTACAATGAGCAGTTCTCC. Its protein is CASIAGTGGYNEQFS.

The chain combines TRBV30 with TRBJ1-3; 7 positions agree with TRBD1. The V segment lost 3 bases and the J segment 0 bases; nucleotides outside the gene matches: 8. The germline gives CDR1 GTSNPN, CDR2 SVGIG (reference sequence). The CDR3 has 16 residues. This chain's CDR3 is CAWSPSRDSSGNTIYF. CDR3 DNA sequence: TGTGCCTGGAGCCCCTCCCGGGACAGCTCTGGAAACACCATATATTTT. Drawing the rest from reference TRBV30 and TRBJ1-3, the complete variable domain is SQTIHQWPATLVQPVGSPLSLECTVEGTSNPNLYWYRQAAGRGLQLLFYSVGIGQISSEVPQNLSASRPQDRQFILSSKKLLLSDSGFYLCAWSPSRDSSGNTIYFGEGSWLTVV.

As regards this clonotype: This CDR3 fails to terminate in the conserved phenylalanine or tryptophan, so it likely reflects a read error. The chain carries TRBV11-3 and TRBJ2-1, with 10 positions matching TRBD2. Germline CDR1 reads SGHNT; CDR2 reads YENEEA. The CDR3 spans 15 residues. The CDR3 nucleotides are TGTGCCAGCAGTTTAGGTGGCCTACTAGCGGGGGAGCAGTTCCTC. It encodes CASSLGGLLAGEQFL.